This T cell receptor (beta chain) was captured in a study of blood T cell repertoires in COVID-19. Study details: From T cells, B-cell-depleted T cells, or PBMCs came the material, which was cDNA or gDNA.

V lost 3 bases and J 2 bases, leaving 10 bases between the germline ends. Germline CDR1 is DFQATT and CDR2 is SNEGSKA (reference sequence). The CDR3 is 13 amino acids. Participants' reported clinical history set cohort assignment. The authors' processing: The authors estimated nucleated cell counts from reference gene primer amplification. TCRdb keeps only in-frame clones here, not all; method: immunoSEQ multiplex PCR. V, J and clone size are those of that table, while D and trimming were read from the DNA. The data contain under 300,000 clones, about 91% of them singletons. This TCR came from a woman aged 35 to 49 with acute COVID-19. The gene calls are TRBV20-1 and TRBJ1-2; TRBD1 might be the D (6 bases). The sample taken for sequencing was PBMCs or T cells enriched from blood (not recorded which). CDR3 region: CSASPGVNYGYTF. For the CDR3, the DNA is TGCAGTGCTAGTCCAGGGGTAAACTATGGCTACACCTTC.